One sample yielded the 7 T cell receptor beta chains listed below, sequenced in a study of OX40 agonist ivuxolimab in advanced cancers. Produced via immunoSEQ multiplex PCR; TCRdb's table is partial and in-frame only. The data contain about 62,000 clones, around 93% of them singletons. The sample in question was CD4+ or CD8+ T cells sorted from blood, obtained in a trial of the OX40 agonist ivuxolimab. These TCRs come from an adult with an advanced solid tumor such as melanoma, head and neck, liver or kidney cancer.

This clone has just a few counts. The chain carries TRBV10-3 and TRBJ1-2, with 7 bases fitting TRBD1. Germline-derived CDR1 and CDR2 are ENHRY and SYGVKD. This CDR3 comprises 15 residues. J was trimmed by 4 bases and V by 2 bases; bases with no gene match: 7. This CDR3 reads CAISEDLTGSYGYTF. In nucleotides, the CDR3 is TGTGCCATCAGTGAGGATCTGACAGGGAGCTATGGCTACACCTTC.

V and J are TRBV4-1 and TRBJ1-5; 9 nucleotides align to TRBD1. The ends lost 0 bases at V and 6 bases at J; junction bases unmatched: 9. Per the germline V gene, CDR1 is MGHRA and CDR2 is YSYEKL. This CDR3 comprises 17 residues. The CDR3 spells CASSQDPSTGGLQPQHF. Written as DNA, the CDR3 is TGCGCCAGCAGCCAAGATCCTTCCACAGGGGGCCTTCAGCCCCAGCATTTT.

The chain joins TRBV27 to TRBJ2-1; no firm D call. Germline values: CDR1 MNHEY, CDR2 SMNVEV (reference sequence). The CDR3 contains 13 residues. Trimming left V 2 bases short and J 9 bases short, with 11 bases between. The CDR3 reads CASSLNVRIEQFF. Written as DNA, the CDR3 is TGTGCCAGCAGTTTAAATGTACGGATTGAGCAGTTCTTC.

The V call is TRBV7-6, the J call TRBJ1-1; 7 bases map to TRBD1. Germline CDR1 reads SGHVS; CDR2 reads FNYEAQ. The V segment lost 1 base and the J segment 0 bases; nucleotides outside the gene matches: 2. CDR3 length: 15 amino acids. This CDR3 is CASSLGQGVNTEAFF. The CDR3 DNA is TGTGCCAGCAGCTTAGGACAGGGAGTGAACACTGAAGCTTTCTTT.

The rearrangement uses TRBV7-2 and TRBJ1-5, with D possibly matching TRBD1 (5 bases). The V and J ends lost 3 bases and 9 bases respectively, with 12 bases between them. Germline lookup yields CDR1 SGHTA and CDR2 FQGNSA. CDR3 length: 13 amino acids. The CDR3: CASSFGGEAPQHF. CDR3 coding DNA: TGTGCCAGCAGCTTTGGAGGGGAGGCGCCCCAGCATTTT.

The chain joins TRBV5-6 to TRBJ2-4; D may be TRBD2 (5 bases). The CDR3 runs 15 residues. CDR1 is SGHDT, CDR2 YYEEEE, per germline. Trimming removed 0 bases from V and 4 bases from J, with 11 bases in between. CDR3 sequence (DNA): TGTGCCAGCAGCTTGGAGCCGGGGTCAAAAAACATTCAGTACTTC. Protein sequence: CASSLEPGSKNIQYF.

V and J are TRBV4-1 and TRBJ2-4, with D possibly being TRBD1 (5 bases). Germline V gives CDR1 MGHRA, CDR2 YSYEKL. The V gene lost 4 bases and the J gene lost 1 base, with 8 bases spanning the gap. The CDR3 totals 14 residues. The CDR3 loop is CASSLPGAKNIQYF. For the CDR3, the DNA is TGCGCCAGCAGCCTACCAGGGGCCAAAAACATTCAGTACTTC.